This T cell receptor (beta chain) was retrieved from a study of T cell repertoires in cytomegalovirus infection. Study context: CMV epitopes in the study were HLA-C-restricted (recently identified) and HLA-B-restricted (well studied). Both a matching HLA type and CMV infection were indicated by public TCR beta signatures. Notes on the study in general: Cumulative public TCR beta family frequency identified carriers of CMV plus the relevant HLA. CMV-specific HLA-C-restricted TCR beta clonotypes dominated the ex vivo response.

On this clonotype: Its antigen is not known.

TCRdb re-called the reads through MiXCR, storing one row per CDR3 protein. The table includes approximately 500,000 distinct CDR3 sequences, more than 30% detected once. The TCR was taken from a human donor in good health (CMV status not recorded). Some clones in this sample may be carry-over from other donors' samples. This sample comprised cultured PBMCs, obtained from culture after CMV antigen stimulation.

CDR3 coding DNA: TGTGCCACCGTTCGTGGGCTAGCGGGAGGGCCAGTCGAGCAGTACGTC. Translation gives CATVRGLAGGPVEQYV. The J gene is TRBJ2-7, the V gene TRBV6-5; the match to TRBD2 covers 12 bases. This CDR3 is 16 amino acids long. CDR1 and CDR2 (germline): MNHEY, SVGAGI. Trimming cost V 10 bases and J 6 bases; bases outside gene matches: 16.